The sequence of this TCR beta chain was determined in a study of shared clonotypes between healthy human individuals. Concerning this clone itself: Its antigen is unidentified.

Study results and limitations: Limitation of the genetic and exposure-history diversity represented came from the few donors.

An approximately 210 ng quantity of DNA, 29,000 or so T cell genomes, went into the sorted-subset replicate PCRs. Source study methods: Filtering differed for immunoSEQ, which gave only junction sequences without quality scores. The table came from immunoSEQ multiplex PCR; TCRdb's copy has only in-frame clones and leaves some out. V and J calls and clone size are as listed in that table; D and trimming were resolved from the DNA. This table has millions of clones, 85% to 95% appearing once. Only CD45RO-negative cells positively selected for CCR7 counted as naive CD8 cells, so terminally differentiated effector memory CD45RA+ cells were excluded. Donors comprised only Caucasian adults living in Nashville, Tennessee. Input material: naive CD8+ T cells from PBMCs. This TCR derives from a man between 18 and 35 years old in good health. Some clones in this sample may be carry-over from other donors' samples.

The CDR3 loop reads CASSSIIRGRTEAFF. The CDR3 DNA reads TGTGCCAGCAGTTCAATAATCAGGGGGCGTACTGAAGCTTTCTTT. This chain connects TRBV27 to TRBJ1-1; the match to TRBD1 covers 8 bases. Germline V CDR1 and CDR2: MNHEY, SMNVEV (reference sequence). V lost 4 bases, J lost 5 bases, and 9 bases stayed unmatched. The length of the CDR3 is 15 residues.